What follows is one T cell receptor beta chain and its context. Its antigen is unknown. This sample stems from a study of response to subunit inactivated influenza vaccine. General study findings and limits: Authors suggested each seasonal influenza vaccination recruits few new T cells.

Losses at the gene ends were 0 bases for V and 1 base for J; bases not matched to a gene: 1. Germline V gene data show CDR1 as MNHEY and CDR2 as SMNVEV (reference sequence). CDR3 length equals 15 residues. TCRdb recomputed calls from the RT-PCR reads with MiXCR, one row per CDR3 protein. Of 290,000 or so distinct CDR3 sequences detected, about 20% appear once; the ten largest clones hold approximately 10%. Sample: PBMCs from blood, taken 21 months after vaccination. The chain combines TRBV27 with TRBJ2-7, with TRBD2 identical over 9 bases. The sequence derives from a man aged 45 to 75 who received an inactivated influenza vaccine. CDR3 DNA: TGTGCCAGCAGTTTATCCCTAGCGGGATCCTACGAGCAGTACTTC. Protein sequence: CASSLSLAGSYEQYF.